Listed here are 19 T cell receptor beta chains from one sample, sequenced in a study of blood T cell repertoires in COVID-19. This table comes from immunoSEQ multiplex PCR, and its TCRdb copy is limited to in-frame clones, with some not included. This sample has some 83,000 clones; roughly 83% occur once, and the top ten carry about 7.8%. Sequencing was carried out using peripheral blood. Source of these receptors: a man aged 50-59 years with active COVID-19.

The J gene is TRBJ1-2, the V gene TRBV19, with unresolved D. Trimming cost V 4 bases and J 4 bases, with 31 bases left between them. Looked up from germline, CDR1 is LNHDA and CDR2 is SQIVND (reference sequence). The CDR3 extends over 20 amino acids. The CDR3 region is CASSRRSVIQRDGTLYGYTF. The CDR3 DNA sequence: TGTGCCAGTAGTAGGCGGAGTGTCATTCAGAGAGACGGAACCCTCTATGGCTACACCTTC.

This clone was observed a few times. DNA of the CDR3: TGTGCCAGCTCACCGTCCAGTTCCGAGCAGTACTTC. Translating it yields CASSPSSSEQYF. The chain links TRBV18 to TRBJ2-7; D is undetermined. Trimming took off 3 bases at V and 6 bases at J, with 9 bases between the two ends. CDR1 KGHSH and CDR2 LQKENI come from the germline V gene. The CDR3 is made up of 12 amino acids.

The chain joins TRBV7-2 to TRBJ1-5; 7 bases map to TRBD1. The CDR3 extends over 13 amino acids. V shed 7 bases, J shed 7 bases, and the junction held 7 bases outside the gene matches. Germline CDR1 reads SGHTA; CDR2 reads FQGNSA. The CDR3 loop is CASIRGLGQPQHF. The CDR3 bases are TGTGCCAGCATAAGGGGGCTGGGACAGCCCCAGCATTTT.

CDR3: CASSQDQRQGAYEQYF. CDR3 DNA sequence: TGTGCCAGCAGCCAAGATCAGAGACAGGGGGCCTACGAGCAGTACTTC. The chain employs TRBV4-2 and TRBJ2-7; the match to TRBD1 covers 9 bases. Per germline, CDR1 LGHNA and CDR2 YNFKEQ. V was pared by 0 bases and J by 2 bases, with 5 bases of the junction left unmatched. This CDR3 spans 16 amino acids.

The CDR3 DNA follows: TGTGCCAGCAGTCCTCGGGACAGGGTGCGCACTGAAGCTTTCTTT. Encoded protein: CASSPRDRVRTEAFF. The chain employs TRBV27 and TRBJ1-1; 9 nucleotides match TRBD1. This CDR3 spans 15 amino acids. The V and J ends lost 5 bases and 4 bases, in that order; junction bases with no gene match: 8. Per germline, CDR1 MNHEY and CDR2 SMNVEV (reference sequence).

The V gene is TRBV15, the J gene TRBJ2-3; the D gene is possibly TRBD2 (6 bases). Per germline, CDR1 LNHNV and CDR2 YYDKDF (reference sequence). This CDR3 comprises 14 residues. Trimming pared 3 bases from V and 1 base from J, leaving 8 bases between. CDR3 nucleotide sequence: TGTGCCACCAGCAGTAGCGGCCGCACAGATACGCAGTATTTT. It is translated as CATSSSGRTDTQYF. Combining the CDR3 with reference TRBV15 and TRBJ2-3 gives the whole variable domain DAMVIQNPRYQVTQFGKPVTLSCSQTLNHNVMYWYQQKSSQAPKLLFHYYDKDFNNEADTPDNFQSRRPNTSFCFLDIRSPGLGDTAMYLCATSSSGRTDTQYFGPGTRLTVL.

This clone appeared once. The chain carries TRBV6-5 and TRBJ2-1, with D possibly being TRBD2 (6 bases). The CDR3 runs to 15 residues. In germline, CDR1 is MNHEY, CDR2 SVGAGI. The ends were cut back, 7 bases at V and 2 bases at J, with 15 bases in the middle. CDR3 DNA sequence: TGTGCCAGCACCTCCGGGACGGGAGCCTACAATGAGCAGTTCTTC. Its translation: CASTSGTGAYNEQFF.

The chain has TRBV7-2 and TRBJ2-7; TRBD1 matches at 7 bases. This CDR3 is 15 amino acids long. The J segment lost 0 bases and the V segment lost 3 bases, leaving 5 bases of the junction unmatched. Germline V CDR1 and CDR2: SGHTA, FQGNSA. CDR3 DNA: TGTGCCAGCAGCTTTTGGACAGGTAACTCCTACGAGCAGTACTTC. Encoded protein: CASSFWTGNSYEQYF.

The V and J genes are TRBV6-5 and TRBJ1-5; a possible D gene is TRBD1 (6 bases). Germline V gene sequence: CDR1 MNHEY, CDR2 SVGAGI. This CDR3 contains 14 residues. Trimming pared 5 bases from V and 11 bases from J, leaving 19 bases between. CDR3 region: CASSHDRTPQAQHF. Here the CDR3 DNA reads TGTGCCAGCAGTCATGACAGGACACCTCAAGCCCAGCATTTT.

The chain couples TRBV4-3 to TRBJ1-1; D is uncertain. This CDR3 has 15 amino acids. Looked up from germline, CDR1 is LGHNA and CDR2 is YSLEER. The V end lost 4 bases, the J end lost 0 bases, and 12 bases lay between the germline ends. CDR3 DNA: TGCGCCAGCAGCCCCCAGGCCAGTATGAACACTGAAGCTTTCTTT. Translated, it gives CASSPQASMNTEAFF.

This clone was picked up one time. V usage is TRBV4-2 and J usage is TRBJ2-3; D gene ambiguous. Trimming removed 1 base from V and 2 bases from J, with 16 bases in between. This CDR3 has 17 residues. Germline values: CDR1 LGHNA, CDR2 YNFKEQ. The CDR3 DNA is TGTGCCAGCAGCCAAGCGAATGAAATTACTCACACAGATACGCAGTATTTT. Translation gives CASSQANEITHTDTQYF.

The V call is TRBV5-4, the J call TRBJ2-6; maybe TRBD2 (5 bases). V lost 1 base to trimming and J lost 0 bases, with 8 bases between them. From germline, CDR1 is SGHNT and CDR2 YYREEE (reference sequence). The CDR3 loop spans 16 amino acids. The CDR3 loop reads CASSLRGYSGANVLTF. CDR3 DNA sequence: TGTGCCAGCAGCTTGAGAGGGTACTCTGGGGCCAACGTCCTGACTTTC.

The rearrangement joins TRBV11-1 to TRBJ2-7; 9 bases agree with TRBD2. V dropped 1 base and J dropped 2; count of bases not matched to a gene: 0. Germline assignment: CDR1 SGHAT and CDR2 FQDESV (reference sequence). The CDR3 totals 14 residues. CDR3 DNA sequence: TGTGCCAGCAGCTTAGTAGCGGGGGCCTACGAGCAGTACTTC. This translates into CASSLVAGAYEQYF.

CDR3 region: CASSKAKTETANYGYTF. The CDR3 DNA follows: TGTGCCAGCAGCAAAGCTAAGACAGAGACAGCTAACTATGGCTACACCTTC. The chain has TRBV21-1 and TRBJ1-2; the tabulated D call, TRBD1, remains unverified against the DNA. TRBV21-1 is tagged as a pseudogene. The CDR3 sequence is 17 residues long.

The chain recombines TRBV6-6 with TRBJ1-6; 7 nucleotides match TRBD1. V was clipped by 6 bases and J by 6 bases; unmatched bases: 8. CDR3 length: 15 residues. Germline values: CDR1 MNHNY, CDR2 SVGAGI (reference sequence). The CDR3 is CASRGQTGGNSPLHF. Here the CDR3 DNA reads TGTGCCAGCAGGGGACAGACAGGAGGTAATTCACCCCTCCACTTT.

In its sample, this clone was seen once. V gene TRBV7-8 combines with J gene TRBJ1-4; D is unclear. This CDR3 is 13 amino acids long. Deletions cut 5 bases from V and 6 bases from J, with 10 bases between. Germline loops: CDR1 SGHVS, CDR2 FQNEAQ. The CDR3: CASSLPRDEKLFF. The CDR3 bases are TGTGCCAGCAGCCTCCCGAGAGATGAAAAACTGTTTTTT. The variable domain in full, completed from reference TRBV7-8 and TRBJ1-4, reads GAGVSQSPRYKVAKRGQDVALRCDPISGHVSLFWYQQALGQGPEFLTYFQNEAQLDKSGLPSDRFFAERPEGSVSTLKIQRTQQEDSAVYLCASSLPRDEKLFFGSGTQLSVL.

This chain connects TRBV5-1 to TRBJ2-7; 10 bases are a match to TRBD1. Germline V gene data show CDR1 as SGHRS and CDR2 as YFSETQ. V lost 0 bases to trimming and J lost 3 bases; unmatched junction nucleotides: 6. The CDR3 consists of 16 residues. The CDR3 DNA reads as TGCGCCAGCAGCTTGGTCTACCGGGACAGGGGCTACGAGCAGTACTTC. Its protein is CASSLVYRDRGYEQYF.

CDR3: CASSLDWTRTGELFF. Here the CDR3 DNA reads TGTGCCAGCAGCTTAGATTGGACTAGAACCGGGGAGCTGTTTTTT. J is TRBJ2-2 and V is TRBV7-2; 7 bases align to TRBD2. V was clipped by 1 base and J by 5 bases; unmatched bases: 4. The CDR3 is made up of 15 amino acids. CDR1 is SGHTA and CDR2 is FQGNSA in the germline V gene.

The V and J genes are TRBV7-9 and TRBJ1-1; D is possibly TRBD1 (5 bases). CDR3 size: 13 residues. The V end lost 2 bases, the J end lost 4 bases, and 8 bases lay between the germline ends. CDR1 and CDR2 (germline): SEHNR, FQNEAQ (reference sequence). The CDR3 nucleotides are TGTGCCAGCAGCTTAACGGGGGGCACTGAAGCTTTCTTT. Translated: CASSLTGGTEAFF.